The entry below describes one T cell receptor beta chain. No antigen is known for it. The sample holds no much larger clone one base away, and base qualities are not on file. The sample belongs to a study of cytomegalovirus exposure and HLA in healthy donors (dated by TCRdb to 2016 to 2017). About the study as a whole: A later analysis indicated that the 130 or so validation repertoires were generated on the platform also employed for the approximately 700 repertoires of the first cohort. A separate validation cohort of roughly 120 different subjects was used in addition to the 666-subject first cohort. The study was designed to test whether signatures of past pathogen exposure could be identified by cataloging public T cell receptors. High-throughput TCR immunosequencing, statistical association of individual TCRs with disease status, and machine learning were combined to predict cytomegalovirus infection status. Beyond this particular receptor, the publication reports: The validation cohort had no HLA typing available for a later analysis, so co-occurrence within that cohort was assessed over all 130 or so repertoires. The classifier was reported to diagnose cytomegalovirus status with high specificity and sensitivity in both the original cohort and the validation cohort. Most TCR sequences were seen in very few donors, while some public TCRs were found in many individuals. Three of the identified cytomegalovirus-associated TCR beta chains were confirmed in vitro to be specific for cytomegalovirus antigens. In the study, approximately 160 TCR beta chains were listed as associated with cytomegalovirus. In a later analysis, TCRs clustered in the first cohort were found to also tend to co-occur in the roughly 120 validation repertoires, with about 94% of cluster scores above 0. The authors suggested that the approach could potentially be extended to other disease states and immunological phenotypes.

Separate from the approximately 700-subject first cohort, the validation cohort of roughly 110 subjects was the group to which the donors belonged. Libraries came from the immunoSEQ multiplex PCR assay. The study's own analysis went as follows. A statistical classification framework was built for diagnosing cytomegalovirus status from the catalog of TCR beta chain sequences. Not all clones reach the TCRdb copy of this immuneACCESS table, which keeps in-frame sequences only. Checked studies attribute under half of the gap to unresolved V genes and leave the rest unexplained. V, J and clone size reflect that table, while D and trimming were determined from the DNA. The table for this sample lists some 130,000 clones; roughly 87% of them were counted only once. The ten largest make up 0.95% to 1.5% of the sample. The source of this sequence is a woman in her late teens or twenties in good health and CMV-seronegative. What was sequenced was PBMCs.

The nucleotides read TGTGCCAGCAGCCCCGGACAGCGATCTGAGGATGAGCAGTTCTTC. Translated, it gives CASSPGQRSEDEQFF. The chain employs TRBV7-9 and TRBJ2-1; a tentative D match to TRBD1 spans 6 bases. Cut back by 5 bases and 8 bases, the V and J ends lie 19 bases apart. The germline V gene (reference sequence) yields SEHNR for CDR1 and FQNEAQ for CDR2. Including the terminal cysteine and phenylalanine, the CDR3 comprises 15 residues. The read is trimmed to its CDR3 DNA, 45 bases read in frame from base 1.